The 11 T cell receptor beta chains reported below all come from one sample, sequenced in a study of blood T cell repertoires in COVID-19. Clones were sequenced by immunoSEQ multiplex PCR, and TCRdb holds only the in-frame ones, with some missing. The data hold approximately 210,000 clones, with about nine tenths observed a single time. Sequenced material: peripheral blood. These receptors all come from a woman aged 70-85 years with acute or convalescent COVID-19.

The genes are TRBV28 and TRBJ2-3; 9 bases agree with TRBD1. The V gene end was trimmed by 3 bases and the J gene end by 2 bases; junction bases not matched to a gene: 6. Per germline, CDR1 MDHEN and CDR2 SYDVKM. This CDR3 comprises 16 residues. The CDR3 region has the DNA TGTGCCAGCAGTTTGGGACAGGGACCTTTCACAGATACGCAGTATTTT. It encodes CASSLGQGPFTDTQYF.

CDR3 coding DNA: TGTGCCAGCAGTTTAGGGCAGGGGGCTGGAGTAAGCTACACCTTC. Its protein is CASSLGQGAGVSYTF. The V gene is TRBV27, the J gene TRBJ1-2; 8 bases line up with TRBD1. J lost 9 bases, V lost 2 bases, and 11 bases had no gene match. Germline CDR1 and CDR2: MNHEY and SMNVEV (reference sequence). The CDR3 covers 15 residues.

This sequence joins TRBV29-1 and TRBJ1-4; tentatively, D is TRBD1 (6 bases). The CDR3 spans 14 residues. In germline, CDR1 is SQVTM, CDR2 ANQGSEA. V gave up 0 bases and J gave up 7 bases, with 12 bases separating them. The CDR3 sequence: CSVEDAGAREKLFF. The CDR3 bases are TGCAGCGTTGAAGACGCGGGGGCTCGTGAAAAACTGTTTTTT.

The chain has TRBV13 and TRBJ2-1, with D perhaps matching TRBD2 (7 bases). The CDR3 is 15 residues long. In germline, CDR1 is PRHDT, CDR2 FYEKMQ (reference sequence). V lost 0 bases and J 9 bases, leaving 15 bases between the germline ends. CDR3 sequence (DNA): TGTGCCAGCAGCTTAGGAGGGGGGGAGGCGGGTGAGCAGTTCTTC. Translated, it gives CASSLGGGEAGEQFF.

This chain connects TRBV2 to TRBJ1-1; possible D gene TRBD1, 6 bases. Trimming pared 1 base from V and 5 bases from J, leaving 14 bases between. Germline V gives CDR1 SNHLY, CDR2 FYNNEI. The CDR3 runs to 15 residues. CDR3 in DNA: TGTGCCAGCAGTGAAGTGATGACAGGAGCAACTGAAGCTTTCTTT. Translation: CASSEVMTGATEAFF.

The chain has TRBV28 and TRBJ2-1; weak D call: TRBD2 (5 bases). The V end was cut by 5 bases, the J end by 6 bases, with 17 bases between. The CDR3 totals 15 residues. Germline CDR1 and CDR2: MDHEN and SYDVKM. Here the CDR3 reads CASSRQPTSTNEQFF. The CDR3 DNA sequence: TGTGCCAGCAGTCGCCAACCTACTAGTACCAATGAGCAGTTCTTC.

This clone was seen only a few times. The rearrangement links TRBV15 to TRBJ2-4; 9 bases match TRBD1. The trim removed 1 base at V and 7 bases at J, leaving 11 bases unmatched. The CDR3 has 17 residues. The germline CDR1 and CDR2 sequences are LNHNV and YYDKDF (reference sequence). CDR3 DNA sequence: TGTGCCACCAGCAGAGTGGGCGGGAGACAGGGGGACAACATTCAGTACTTC. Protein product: CATSRVGGRQGDNIQYF. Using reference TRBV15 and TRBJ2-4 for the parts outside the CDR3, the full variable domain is DAMVIQNPRYQVTQFGKPVTLSCSQTLNHNVMYWYQQKSSQAPKLLFHYYDKDFNNEADTPDNFQSRRPNTSFCFLDIRSPGLGDTAMYLCATSRVGGRQGDNIQYFGAGTRLSVL.

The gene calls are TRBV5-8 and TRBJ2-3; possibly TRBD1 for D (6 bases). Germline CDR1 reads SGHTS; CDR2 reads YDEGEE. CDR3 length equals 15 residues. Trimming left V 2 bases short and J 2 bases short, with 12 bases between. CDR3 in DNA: TGTGCCAGCAGCTTCGGCAGGGGATCCACAGATACGCAGTATTTT. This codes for CASSFGRGSTDTQYF.

CDR3 DNA sequence: TGTGCCAGCAGCCGTTCCACAGGGGTTTGGGGCTACACCTTC. Translation gives CASSRSTGVWGYTF. The chain uses TRBV7-9 and TRBJ1-2; 7 nucleotides line up with TRBD1. The CDR3 extends over 14 amino acids. CDR1 and CDR2 (germline): SEHNR, FQNEAQ (reference sequence). V lost 5 bases and J lost 8; bases outside the gene matches: 11.

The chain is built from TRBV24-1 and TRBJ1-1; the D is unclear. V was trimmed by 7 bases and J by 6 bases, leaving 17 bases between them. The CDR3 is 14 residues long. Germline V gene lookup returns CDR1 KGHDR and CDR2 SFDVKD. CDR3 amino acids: CATSTTRGSAEAFF. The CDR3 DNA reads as TGTGCCACCAGCACCACGAGAGGGTCGGCTGAAGCTTTCTTT.

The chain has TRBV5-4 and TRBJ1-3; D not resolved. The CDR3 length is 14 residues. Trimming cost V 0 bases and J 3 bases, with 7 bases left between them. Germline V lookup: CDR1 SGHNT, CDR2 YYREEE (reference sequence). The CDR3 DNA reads TGTGCCAGCAGCTTGGAGCCGTTTGGAAACACCATATATTTT. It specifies CASSLEPFGNTIYF. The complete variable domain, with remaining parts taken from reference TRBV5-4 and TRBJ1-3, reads ETGVTQSPTHLIKTRGQQVTLRCSSQSGHNTVSWYQQALGQGPQFIFQYYREEENGRGNFPPRFSGLQFPNYSSELNVNALELDDSALYLCASSLEPFGNTIYFGEGSWLTVV.